The entry below describes one TCR beta chain. The antigen remains unidentified. V lost 1 base, J lost 0 bases, and 4 bases stayed unmatched. This CDR3 has 16 residues. Germline CDR1 reads MGHDK; CDR2 reads SYGVNS. This specimen comes from a study of cytomegalovirus exposure and HLA in healthy donors. The protocol was immunoSEQ multiplex PCR, while the TCRdb copy is restricted to in-frame clones and leaves out a portion. The sample shows about 220,000 clones, approximately 86% of them seen only once. Overall study findings and caveats: Cytomegalovirus association was listed for approximately 160 TCR beta chains. As was reported, the classifier diagnosed cytomegalovirus status with high specificity and sensitivity. That first-cohort TCR clusters tended to co-occur in the roughly 110 validation repertoires was found in a later analysis. A few chains tied to CMV proved CMV antigen-specific in vitro.

The sequence was collected from a woman under 30 in good health and CMV-seronegative. Sequenced material: PBMCs. The rearrangement uses TRBV25-1 and TRBJ2-7, with 9 positions matching TRBD1. The DNA of the CDR3 is TGTGCCAGCAGTGAATCCGGGACAGGGTTCTCCTACGAGCAGTACTTC. The encoded protein is CASSESGTGFSYEQYF.